The rows below give T cell receptor beta chains drawn from one sample of a study of blood T cell repertoires in COVID-19. Sequenced by immunoSEQ multiplex PCR; TCRdb stores in-frame clones only, minus some. Here the sample spans around 67,000 clones, more than 70% being singletons. The sample was peripheral blood. These receptors were obtained from a man aged 50-60 years with active COVID-19. The CDR3 runs from the conserved cysteine through the conserved F or W. Each record gives: clone size, CDR3 length, V gene, D gene, J gene, CDR3 DNA, CDR3 protein. The D gene is left open where the match is weak. Some rows have no size entry. The others give once, few or many, or a class for an expanded clone.

abundance: .
len: 13
v_gene: TRBV5-6
d_gene: TRBD2
j_gene: TRBJ2-1
CDR3nt: TGTGCCAGCAGCTGGGGTCTAGCGGGGGAGCAGTTCTTC
CDR3aa: CASSWGLAGEQFF

abundance: .
len: 15
v_gene: TRBV10-3
d_gene: TRBD1
j_gene: TRBJ1-5
CDR3nt: TGTGCCATCAGTTCTACAGGGGAATTAAGTCAGCCCCAGCATTTT
CDR3aa: CAISSTGELSQPQHF

abundance: .
len: 14
v_gene: TRBV6-1
d_gene: .
j_gene: TRBJ1-5
CDR3nt: TGTGCCAGCAGTGAGAGGAATTATGGACAGCCCCAGCATTTT
CDR3aa: CASSERNYGQPQHF

abundance: .
len: 13
v_gene: TRBV3-1/TRBV3-2
d_gene: TRBD1
j_gene: TRBJ1-1
CDR3nt: TGTGCCAGCAGCCGACAGGGGAGCACTGAAGCTTTCTTT
CDR3aa: CASSRQGSTEAFF

abundance: once
len: 16
v_gene: TRBV7-6
d_gene: TRBD2
j_gene: TRBJ2-3
CDR3nt: TGTGCCAGCAGCCCCTGGGGTAGCGGGAGCACAGATACGCAGTATTTT
CDR3aa: CASSPWGSGSTDTQYF

abundance: .
len: 17
v_gene: TRBV5-1
d_gene: TRBD2
j_gene: TRBJ2-7
CDR3nt: TGCGCCAGCAGCTTAGGTAGCGGGGGTCCTAGCTCCTACGAGCAGTACTTC
CDR3aa: CASSLGSGGPSSYEQYF

abundance: .
len: 13
v_gene: TRBV14
d_gene: .
j_gene: TRBJ1-2
CDR3nt: TGTGCCAGCAGCCCCCGGCAGGGAGGTGGCTACACCTTC
CDR3aa: CASSPRQGGGYTF

abundance: .
len: 16
v_gene: TRBV4-2
d_gene: TRBD1
j_gene: TRBJ2-7
CDR3nt: TGTGCCAGCAGCCAAGATCGAGGACAGGGGGCTAAAGAGCAGTACTTC
CDR3aa: CASSQDRGQGAKEQYF

abundance: few
len: 15
v_gene: TRBV7-9
d_gene: TRBD1
j_gene: TRBJ1-5
CDR3nt: TGTGCCAGCAGCTTAGGAGGGACAGGCAATCAGCCCCAGCATTTT
CDR3aa: CASSLGGTGNQPQHF

abundance: once
len: 14
v_gene: TRBV28
d_gene: TRBD1
j_gene: TRBJ2-7
CDR3nt: TGTGCCAGCAGTTTAGGGACAGAAACCTACGAGCAGTACTTC
CDR3aa: CASSLGTETYEQYF

abundance: .
len: 14
v_gene: TRBV30
d_gene: TRBD1
j_gene: TRBJ1-4
CDR3nt: TGTGCCTGGAGTCCGGGACAGGGGACTGAAAAACTGTTTTTT
CDR3aa: CAWSPGQGTEKLFF

abundance: .
len: 13
v_gene: TRBV6-2/TRBV6-3
d_gene: .
j_gene: TRBJ2-5
CDR3nt: TGTGCCAGCAGTCCCGGGTACCTAGGGACCCAGTACTTC
CDR3aa: CASSPGYLGTQYF

abundance: .
len: 16
v_gene: TRBV11-2
d_gene: TRBD1
j_gene: TRBJ2-7
CDR3nt: TGTGCCAGCAGCTTAACCTCGGGACAGGGTGCGTACGAGCAGTACTTC
CDR3aa: CASSLTSGQGAYEQYF

abundance: .
len: 15
v_gene: TRBV6-5
d_gene: TRBD2
j_gene: TRBJ2-7
CDR3nt: TGTGCCAGCGGTCGGACTAGCGCCGGCTCCTACGAGCAGTACTTC
CDR3aa: CASGRTSAGSYEQYF

abundance: .
len: 15
v_gene: TRBV6-1
d_gene: TRBD1
j_gene: TRBJ1-4
CDR3nt: TGTGCCAGCAGTGAGCCGACAGGGTTCTATGAAAAACTGTTTTTT
CDR3aa: CASSEPTGFYEKLFF

abundance: .
len: 13
v_gene: TRBV7-8
d_gene: .
j_gene: TRBJ2-7
CDR3nt: TGTGCCAGCAGCTTGGCCCCCCTCTACGAGCAGTACTTC
CDR3aa: CASSLAPLYEQYF

abundance: .
len: 13
v_gene: TRBV27
d_gene: .
j_gene: TRBJ2-3
CDR3nt: TGTGCCAGCAGTTTCGGGAGCCCAGATACGCAGTATTTT
CDR3aa: CASSFGSPDTQYF

abundance: once
len: 18
v_gene: TRBV11-2
d_gene: TRBD1
j_gene: TRBJ2-6
CDR3nt: TGTGCCAGCAGCTTATTAGGGGGCATTAAGTCTGGGGCCAACGTCCTGACTTTC
CDR3aa: CASSLLGGIKSGANVLTF

abundance: .
len: 12
v_gene: TRBV3-1/TRBV3-2
d_gene: .
j_gene: TRBJ1-1
CDR3nt: TGTGCCAGCAGCCCCTCGGGATACACGGCTTTCTTT
CDR3aa: CASSPSGYTAFF

abundance: .
len: 17
v_gene: TRBV3-1/TRBV3-2
d_gene: .
j_gene: TRBJ2-2
CDR3nt: TGTGCCAGCAGCCAAGAAGTTTGGGGAGTCGACACCGGGGAGCTGTTTTTT
CDR3aa: CASSQEVWGVDTGELFF

abundance: .
len: 11
v_gene: TRBV7-8
d_gene: .
j_gene: TRBJ2-1
CDR3nt: TGTGCCAGCAGCTATATCAATGAGCAGTTCTTC
CDR3aa: CASSYINEQFF

abundance: .
len: 18
v_gene: TRBV3-1/TRBV3-2
d_gene: TRBD2
j_gene: TRBJ2-2
CDR3nt: TGTGCCAGCAGCCCAAGTCTTTCCGGGGTAGCGGGGACCGGGGAGCTGTTTTTT
CDR3aa: CASSPSLSGVAGTGELFF

abundance: .
len: 16
v_gene: TRBV6-1
d_gene: .
j_gene: TRBJ2-1
CDR3nt: TGTGCCAGCAGTGAAGTATACAGGGTACAATACAATGAGCAGTTCTTC
CDR3aa: CASSEVYRVQYNEQFF

abundance: .
len: 11
v_gene: TRBV6-2/TRBV6-3
d_gene: .
j_gene: TRBJ2-7
CDR3nt: TGTGCCAGCAGTCAAAACTACGAGCAGTACTTC
CDR3aa: CASSQNYEQYF

abundance: .
len: 14
v_gene: TRBV10-2
d_gene: .
j_gene: TRBJ1-1
CDR3nt: TGCGCCAGCAGTGGGACACGAAAGAACACTGAAGCTTTCTTT
CDR3aa: CASSGTRKNTEAFF

abundance: .
len: 15
v_gene: TRBV7-9
d_gene: TRBD2
j_gene: TRBJ2-4
CDR3nt: TGTGCCAGCAGCTTAGATGGCGGGGGAGGAAACATTCAGTACTTC
CDR3aa: CASSLDGGGGNIQYF

abundance: .
len: 15
v_gene: TRBV5-4
d_gene: TRBD1
j_gene: TRBJ1-3
CDR3nt: TGTGCCAGCAGCCTGGACAGGGAGCCTGGAAACACCATATATTTT
CDR3aa: CASSLDREPGNTIYF

abundance: .
len: 14
v_gene: TRBV6-5
d_gene: .
j_gene: TRBJ1-1
CDR3nt: TGTGCCAGCACGACGGAGATACTCGGGACTGAAGCTTTCTTT
CDR3aa: CASTTEILGTEAFF

abundance: .
len: 14
v_gene: TRBV19
d_gene: .
j_gene: TRBJ2-3
CDR3nt: TGTGCCAGTCGGCCAGCGGGCCCCACAGATACGCAGTATTTT
CDR3aa: CASRPAGPTDTQYF

abundance: .
len: 15
v_gene: TRBV2
d_gene: .
j_gene: TRBJ2-2
CDR3nt: TGTGCCAGCAGTTCTGGACAGAAGAGTCCCGGGGAGCTGTTTTTT
CDR3aa: CASSSGQKSPGELFF

abundance: .
len: 18
v_gene: TRBV19
d_gene: .
j_gene: TRBJ2-3
CDR3nt: TGTGCCAGTAGTATAGCTCACGGATCAAGAAGGGGAACAGATACGCAGTATTTT
CDR3aa: CASSIAHGSRRGTDTQYF

abundance: .
len: 14
v_gene: TRBV10-3
d_gene: TRBD2
j_gene: TRBJ2-1
CDR3nt: TGTGCCATCAGTGATACTAGCGGGGGCAATGAGCAGTTCTTC
CDR3aa: CAISDTSGGNEQFF

abundance: .
len: 15
v_gene: TRBV6-5
d_gene: TRBD1
j_gene: TRBJ2-3
CDR3nt: TGTGCCAGCAGTTACAACTCAGGGGGAACAGATACGCAGTATTTT
CDR3aa: CASSYNSGGTDTQYF

abundance: .
len: 16
v_gene: TRBV11-1
d_gene: TRBD1
j_gene: TRBJ2-5
CDR3nt: TGTGCCAGCAGCTTAGCACAAACAGGGGGAGGAGAGACCCAGTACTTC
CDR3aa: CASSLAQTGGGETQYF

abundance: .
len: 16
v_gene: TRBV4-1
d_gene: TRBD1
j_gene: TRBJ2-2
CDR3nt: TGCGCCAGCAGCCAAACACAGGGGGCTGACACCGGGGAGCTGTTTTTT
CDR3aa: CASSQTQGADTGELFF

abundance: once
len: 13
v_gene: TRBV12-3/TRBV12-4
d_gene: .
j_gene: TRBJ1-3
CDR3nt: TGTGCCAGCAGTTTAGCGGAGGGAAACACCATATATTTT
CDR3aa: CASSLAEGNTIYF

abundance: .
len: 16
v_gene: TRBV5-1
d_gene: .
j_gene: TRBJ2-1
CDR3nt: TGCGCCAGCAGCCCCCGGGGGACCACGACCGGCAATGAGCAGTTCTTC
CDR3aa: CASSPRGTTTGNEQFF

abundance: .
len: 15
v_gene: TRBV7-8
d_gene: .
j_gene: TRBJ2-1
CDR3nt: TGTGCCAGCAGCCACCGCAGGGGATCCTACAATGAGCAGTTCTTC
CDR3aa: CASSHRRGSYNEQFF

abundance: .
len: 12
v_gene: TRBV7-9
d_gene: .
j_gene: TRBJ1-4
CDR3nt: TGTGCCAGCAGCTTAGTTCTGGAAAAACTGTTTTTT
CDR3aa: CASSLVLEKLFF

abundance: .
len: 14
v_gene: TRBV7-3
d_gene: TRBD1
j_gene: TRBJ1-1
CDR3nt: TGTGCCAGCAGCTTAAACGCAGGGGGTGGCGAGTCTTTCTTT
CDR3aa: CASSLNAGGGESFF

abundance: .
len: 17
v_gene: TRBV3-1/TRBV3-2
d_gene: TRBD2
j_gene: TRBJ2-3
CDR3nt: TGTGCCAGCAGCCAAGATTATCCGGGAGGGGCGCGAGATACGCAGTATTTT
CDR3aa: CASSQDYPGGARDTQYF

abundance: many
len: 14
v_gene: TRBV4-2
d_gene: .
j_gene: TRBJ2-7
CDR3nt: TGTGCCAGCGGACCTAGCGAGAGAGGCTACGAGCAGTACTTC
CDR3aa: CASGPSERGYEQYF

abundance: many
len: 14
v_gene: TRBV3-1/TRBV3-2
d_gene: TRBD1
j_gene: TRBJ2-2
CDR3nt: TGTGCCAGCAGTCGACAGGGGAGCACCGGGGAGCTGTTTTTT
CDR3aa: CASSRQGSTGELFF

abundance: .
len: 15
v_gene: TRBV27
d_gene: .
j_gene: TRBJ1-3
CDR3nt: TGTGCCAGCAGTTTATCCCATCAGGGTGGAAACACCATATATTTT
CDR3aa: CASSLSHQGGNTIYF

abundance: once
len: 14
v_gene: TRBV6-5
d_gene: TRBD2
j_gene: TRBJ2-5
CDR3nt: TGTGCCAGCACCTCGACTAGCGGGGAAGAGACCCAGTACTTC
CDR3aa: CASTSTSGEETQYF

abundance: .
len: 15
v_gene: TRBV4-2
d_gene: .
j_gene: TRBJ2-5
CDR3nt: TGTGCCAGCAGCCAAGATACCGGCGGCCAAGAGACCCAGTACTTC
CDR3aa: CASSQDTGGQETQYF

abundance: .
len: 14
v_gene: TRBV9
d_gene: TRBD1
j_gene: TRBJ1-1
CDR3nt: TGTGCCAGCAGCGTGACAGGGGCGAACACTGAAGCTTTCTTT
CDR3aa: CASSVTGANTEAFF

abundance: .
len: 15
v_gene: TRBV5-4
d_gene: .
j_gene: TRBJ2-5
CDR3nt: TGTGCCAGCAGCTTGGAAGGCAGGGGAAAAGAGACCCAGTACTTC
CDR3aa: CASSLEGRGKETQYF

abundance: .
len: 14
v_gene: TRBV2
d_gene: .
j_gene: TRBJ2-4
CDR3nt: TGTGCCAGCAGTCCACGTCTTGGGGGCGACATTCAGTACTTC
CDR3aa: CASSPRLGGDIQYF

abundance: .
len: 14
v_gene: TRBV20-1
d_gene: .
j_gene: TRBJ2-6
CDR3nt: TGCAGTGCTAGTCCAGGGGCCGGGGCCAACGTCCTGACTTTC
CDR3aa: CSASPGAGANVLTF

abundance: .
len: 15
v_gene: TRBV2
d_gene: .
j_gene: TRBJ2-3
CDR3nt: TGTGCCAGCTCTCCCTTGGGAGCCCGGGCAGATACGCAGTATTTT
CDR3aa: CASSPLGARADTQYF

abundance: .
len: 15
v_gene: TRBV5-4
d_gene: .
j_gene: TRBJ1-1
CDR3nt: TGTGCCAGCAGCTTGGGGATCGCGGGGGCGACTGAAGCTTTCTTT
CDR3aa: CASSLGIAGATEAFF

abundance: .
len: 15
v_gene: TRBV6-5
d_gene: .
j_gene: TRBJ2-3
CDR3nt: TGTGCCAGCAGTTACTCGCCAGCGCTCACAGATACGCAGTATTTT
CDR3aa: CASSYSPALTDTQYF